These T cell receptor beta chains were read from a single sample in a study of T cell repertoires and HLA-DP antigens. The assay was immunoSEQ multiplex PCR, and TCRdb's table has in-frame clones only and misses some. The table lists approximately 73,000 clones, around 77% of them singletons. The antigens of these receptors remain unknown. The specimen sequenced was CD4+ T cells from PBMCs. The receptors stem from a man between 60 and 75 years old in good health and CMV-seronegative. Each CDR3 is given with its conserved first and last residue.

j_call	v_call	cdr3_aa
TRBJ1-1	TRBV18	CASSPPRDNTEAFF
TRBJ1-4	TRBV5-6	CASSAQGASNEKLFF
TRBJ2-7	TRBV29-1	CNAPEEGDEQYF
TRBJ1-4	TRBV15	CATSRGTFANEKLFF
TRBJ1-4	TRBV14	CASSQDIGGYGEKLFF
TRBJ2-5	TRBV7-9	CASSLGGQRAQYF
TRBJ1-2	TRBV2	CASSEPRGGLTF
TRBJ1-2	TRBV7-9	CASSLEGVVGYGYTF
TRBJ1-5	TRBV7-2	CASSEGNQPQHF
TRBJ1-3	TRBV30	CAWSAPTVNSGNTIYF
TRBJ1-2	TRBV19	CASSEQGWGYGYTF
TRBJ2-5	TRBV10-2	CASSVGSQETQYF
TRBJ2-4	TRBV11-2	CASSPQGDIQYF
TRBJ1-1	TRBV5-1	CASSPQGANTEAFF
TRBJ1-1	TRBV28	CASSVDRATLEAFF
TRBJ1-2	TRBV4-1	CASSQETGYGYTF
TRBJ2-2	TRBV11-2	CASSLNRGGTGELFF
TRBJ1-1	TRBV7-9	CASSRDRGLSEAFF
TRBJ1-2	TRBV6-6	CASSPGTGYGYTF
TRBJ1-2	TRBV19	CASSISFQGSYGYTF
TRBJ2-2	TRBV7-2	CASSLRTGELFF
TRBJ2-1	TRBV5-1	CASSLGPTDYNEQFF
TRBJ2-1	TRBV4-2	CASSHSGQWQNEQFF